Each of the 20 T cell receptor beta chains below was sequenced from the same sample in a study of cytotoxic CD8 clonotypes in ibrutinib-treated CLL. Assay: immunoSEQ multiplex PCR; the TCRdb copy retains only in-frame clones and omits some. Seen here are tens of thousands of clones, just over 85% observed once, and the top ten hold roughly 5.4%. Sequencing used PBMCs, obtained before ibrutinib treatment. The receptor source for this set is a human donor with chronic lymphocytic leukemia.

The V gene is TRBV6-6, the J gene TRBJ2-5, with 8 bases lining up with TRBD1. The CDR3 totals 13 residues. Germline CDR1 is MNHNY and CDR2 is SVGAGI (reference sequence). V dropped 6 bases and J dropped 3; count of bases not matched to a gene: 3. CDR3 nucleotides: TGTGCCAGCAGACAGGGGGTAAAAGAGACCCAGTACTTC. Translating gives CASRQGVKETQYF.

This rearrangement joins TRBV6-5 to TRBJ1-1, with unresolved D. Deletions cut 8 bases from V and 1 base from J, with 14 bases between. The CDR3 sequence is 14 residues long. The germline gives CDR1 MNHEY, CDR2 SVGAGI. CDR3 residues: CASVGTFRNTEAFF. CDR3 DNA sequence: TGTGCCAGCGTGGGAACGTTCAGGAACACTGAAGCTTTCTTT.

V gene TRBV19 combines with J gene TRBJ1-2; D is possibly TRBD1 (5 bases). Germline V gives CDR1 LNHDA, CDR2 SQIVND (reference sequence). This CDR3 comprises 14 residues. Trimming pared 5 bases from V and 3 bases from J, leaving 13 bases between. The CDR3 DNA reads TGTGCCAGTAGTTTTCAGGGTCTGGACTATGGCTACACCTTC. This translates into CASSFQGLDYGYTF.

V usage is TRBV18 and J usage is TRBJ2-1; the match to TRBD1 covers 10 bases. CDR1 is KGHSH, CDR2 LQKENI, per germline. V dropped 2 bases and J dropped 6; count of bases not matched to a gene: 1. The CDR3 is made up of 14 amino acids. The CDR3 DNA reads TGTGCCAGCTCACCAGGGACAGGGGCCAATGAGCAGTTCTTC. Translating gives CASSPGTGANEQFF. The full variable domain, with the rest looked up from reference TRBV18 and TRBJ2-1, is NAGVMQNPRHLVRRRGQEARLRCSPMKGHSHVYWYRQLPEEGLKFMVYLQKENIIDESGMPKERFSAEFPKEGPSILRIQQVVRGDSAAYFCASSPGTGANEQFFGPGTRLTVL.

V and J are TRBV30 and TRBJ1-1; D perhaps matches TRBD1 (5 bases). The CDR3 extends over 13 amino acids. In germline, CDR1 is GTSNPN, CDR2 SVGIG (reference sequence). The V end lost 4 bases, the J end lost 4 bases, and 13 bases lay between the germline ends. CDR3 loop: CAWTTARGTEAFF. Written as DNA, the CDR3 is TGTGCCTGGACCACTGCGAGGGGCACTGAAGCTTTCTTT.

V usage is TRBV19 and J usage is TRBJ2-1; perhaps TRBD2 as D (6 bases). V was shortened by 7 bases and J by 0 bases, with 10 bases between the two germline ends. Germline assignment: CDR1 LNHDA and CDR2 SQIVND (reference sequence). CDR3 length equals 14 residues. CDR3 in amino acids: CASTTSGSYNEQFF. In nucleotides, the CDR3 is TGTGCCAGTACGACTAGTGGCTCCTACAATGAGCAGTTCTTC. The full variable domain, its missing parts supplied by reference TRBV19 and TRBJ2-1, is DGGITQSPKYLFRKEGQNVTLSCEQNLNHDAMYWYRQDPGQGLRLIYYSQIVNDFQKGDIAEGYSVSREKKESFPLTVTSAQKNPTAFYLCASTTSGSYNEQFFGPGTRLTVL.

The chain combines TRBV9 with TRBJ2-2; D assignment may be TRBD1 or TRBD2 (5 bases each). CDR1 and CDR2 from the germline V gene are SGDLS and YYNGEE. V gave up 3 bases and J gave up 3 bases, with 18 bases separating them. This CDR3 is 17 amino acids long. The CDR3 region is CASSGDPRRVDTGELFF. Written as DNA, the CDR3 is TGTGCCAGCAGCGGGGACCCCCGACGGGTGGACACCGGGGAGCTGTTTTTT. Full variable domain (remainder filled in from reference TRBV9 and TRBJ2-2): DSGVTQTPKHLITATGQRVTLRCSPRSGDLSVYWYQQSLDQGLQFLIQYYNGEERAKGNILERFSAQQFPDLHSELNLSSLELGDSALYFCASSGDPRRVDTGELFFGEGSRLTVL.

J is TRBJ2-1 and V is TRBV18, with 11 bases aligning to TRBD2. J was trimmed by 9 bases and V by 2 bases; bases with no gene match: 9. The CDR3 length is 16 residues. Germline CDR1 and CDR2: KGHSH and LQKENI. DNA for the CDR3: TGTGCCAGCTCACCAGTTGCACTAGCGGGAGTGGGTGAGCAGTTCTTC. It translates to CASSPVALAGVGEQFF.

The chain uses TRBV2 and TRBJ2-1; a possible D gene is TRBD1 (5 bases). With 6 bases removed from V and 2 bases from J, the gap between germline ends came to 14 bases. Looked up from germline, CDR1 is SNHLY and CDR2 is FYNNEI. The length of the CDR3 is 15 residues. The CDR3, as DNA: TGTGCCAGCAGGAGTGACAGAATCACCTACAATGAGCAGTTCTTC. Protein product: CASRSDRITYNEQFF.

V gene TRBV5-1 combines with J gene TRBJ2-7; possible D gene TRBD2, 5 bases. The length of the CDR3 is 15 residues. V gave up 4 bases and J gave up 2 bases, with 16 bases separating them. Germline V gives CDR1 SGHRS, CDR2 YFSETQ. CDR3 amino acids: CASSDLLRGTYEQYF. The CDR3 DNA reads TGCGCCAGCAGCGACCTACTCCGGGGTACCTACGAGCAGTACTTC. The full variable domain, its missing parts supplied by reference TRBV5-1 and TRBJ2-7, is KAGVTQTPRYLIKTRGQQVTLSCSPISGHRSVSWYQQTPGQGLQFLFEYFSETQRNKGNFPGRFSGRQFSNSRSEMNVSTLELGDSALYLCASSDLLRGTYEQYFGPGTRLTVT.

This sequence joins TRBV19 and TRBJ2-5; a possible D gene is TRBD1 (5 bases). Trimming removed 9 bases from V and 3 bases from J, with 17 bases in between. The CDR3 is 14 amino acids. Germline V gene sequence: CDR1 LNHDA, CDR2 SQIVND (reference sequence). The CDR3 nucleotides read TGTGCCAGCTCTAAGGGGCCGCGAAAAGAGACCCAGTACTTC. Its protein is CASSKGPRKETQYF.

This sequence joins TRBV2 and TRBJ1-4; D gene uncertain. Trimming removed 6 bases at V and 3 bases at J, with 11 bases between. This CDR3 region has 14 residues. Germline assignment: CDR1 SNHLY and CDR2 FYNNEI. CDR3 amino acids: CASRPVTANEKLFF. For the CDR3, the DNA is TGTGCCAGCAGACCAGTAACGGCTAATGAAAAACTGTTTTTT.

The chain has TRBV7-2 and TRBJ2-3; D is perhaps TRBD2 (6 bases). CDR1 is SGHTA, CDR2 FQGNSA, per germline. The CDR3 sequence is 21 residues long. V gave up 0 bases and J gave up 6 bases, with 31 bases separating them. CDR3 residues: CASSLATVAGTDGSEGDTQYF. CDR3 sequence (DNA): TGTGCCAGCAGCTTAGCGACGGTTGCAGGGACGGACGGGTCGGAGGGGGATACGCAGTATTTT.

This chain joins TRBV15 and TRBJ2-3; 9 nucleotides match TRBD2. Germline CDR1 LNHNV, CDR2 YYDKDF (reference sequence). CDR3 length equals 17 residues. Losses at the gene ends were 2 bases for V and 5 bases for J; bases not matched to a gene: 11. CDR3 in amino acids: CATSRPSGNGLRDTQYF. The CDR3 DNA follows: TGTGCCACCAGCAGACCTAGCGGGAACGGACTGAGAGATACGCAGTATTTT.

This clone was counted a single time. The chain recombines TRBV5-3 with TRBJ1-1; D perhaps matches TRBD1 (5 bases). TRBV5-3 is identified as an open reading frame with a role that is uncertain. CDR3 length: 16 amino acids. V was trimmed by 0 bases and J by 2 bases, leaving 14 bases between them. CDR3 amino acids: CARSLVRTGENTEAFF. The CDR3 DNA sequence: TGTGCCAGAAGCTTGGTTCGTACGGGGGAAAACACTGAAGCTTTCTTT.

J is TRBJ2-2 and V is TRBV4-1, with no clear D. Trimming removed 8 bases from V and 0 bases from J, with 16 bases in between. The germline CDR1 and CDR2 sequences are MGHRA and YSYEKL. The CDR3 has 16 residues. Here the CDR3 reads CASGKKRQPNTGELFF. The CDR3 nucleotides are TGCGCCAGCGGTAAAAAAAGGCAGCCGAACACCGGGGAGCTGTTTTTT.

This chain joins TRBV11-3 and TRBJ1-1; D not certain. The CDR3 totals 11 residues. In germline, CDR1 is SGHNT, CDR2 YENEEA. V was trimmed by 5 bases and J by 7 bases, leaving 8 bases between them. The CDR3 protein is CASSPGIEAFF. CDR3 sequence (DNA): TGTGCCAGCAGCCCTGGAATTGAAGCTTTCTTT.

The V gene is TRBV19, the J gene TRBJ1-5; 11 bases fit TRBD1. The CDR3 covers 17 residues. V trimming: 1 base; J trimming: 6 bases; junction bases outside the gene matches: 8. CDR1 LNHDA and CDR2 SQIVND come from the germline V gene (reference sequence). The CDR3 DNA sequence: TGTGCCAGTAGTATAGTGGGACAGGGGGATTTCGGTCAGCCCCAGCATTTT. Its protein is CASSIVGQGDFGQPQHF.

J is TRBJ2-1 and V is TRBV11-3; D unclear. The CDR3 length is 18 residues. Germline V gene data show CDR1 as SGHNT and CDR2 as YENEEA. Trimming pared 3 bases from V and 0 bases from J, leaving 18 bases between. The CDR3 DNA sequence: TGTGCCAGCAGCTTCAACAGTTTCCCTGGTAGCTCCTACAATGAGCAGTTCTTC. Its translation: CASSFNSFPGSSYNEQFF. The variable domain in full, with the rest retrieved from reference TRBV11-3 and TRBJ2-1, is EAGVVQSPRYKIIEKKQPVAFWCNPISGHNTLYWYLQNLGQGPELLIRYENEEAVDDSQLPKDRFSAERLKGVDSTLKIQPAELGDSAVYLCASSFNSFPGSSYNEQFFGPGTRLTVL.

The chain joins TRBV4-1 to TRBJ2-7; 8 positions agree with TRBD2. The V segment lost 3 bases and the J segment 5 bases; nucleotides outside the gene matches: 18. Germline V CDR1 and CDR2: MGHRA, YSYEKL. The CDR3 consists of 18 residues. CDR3: CASSQLKGLAGRFDEQYF. DNA of the CDR3: TGCGCCAGCAGCCAGCTTAAAGGACTAGCCGGGAGGTTCGACGAGCAGTACTTC.